These T cell receptor beta chains were read from a single sample in a study of blood T cell repertoires in COVID-19. Using immunoSEQ multiplex PCR, the repertoire was profiled, and TCRdb retains in-frame clones only, with some absent. The table shows over 200,000 clones, with roughly 90% occurring only once. The sequenced sample was PBMCs or T cells enriched from blood (not recorded which). All receptors come from a man between 40 and 49 years old who had recovered from COVID-19. CDR3s include the opening cysteine and the closing phenylalanine or tryptophan. The D gene is left open where the match is weak. The size of a clone is reported for some rows only, either as once, few or many, or as a class for expanded clones.

TRBJ1-2	.	.	TRBV6-2/TRBV6-3	TGTGCCAGCAGTTACTCTTCAGGGCTTGGCTACACCTTC	CASSYSSGLGYTF
TRBJ1-6	.	TRBD1	TRBV6-5	TGTGCCAGCAGAACAGGGGTAGCTTCACCCCTCCACTTT	CASRTGVASPLHF
TRBJ2-7	.	.	TRBV11-3	.	CASSFWRGSHSYEQYF
TRBJ1-1	once	TRBD1	TRBV29-1	TGCAGCGTTGAAGAAACCGGGACAGGGTTGTTTGCTTTCTTT	CSVEETGTGLFAFF
TRBJ2-7	.	TRBD1	TRBV27	TGTGCCAGCAGCATAACCGGACAGGGGAGCTCCTACGAGCAGTACTTC	CASSITGQGSSYEQYF
TRBJ2-1	.	.	TRBV7-2	TGTGCCAGCAGCTACGGGACCTACAATGAGCAGTTCTTC	CASSYGTYNEQFF
TRBJ2-1	.	.	TRBV7-6	TGTGCCAGCAGCTTAGTCGGCCCAGGCTACTCCTACAATGAGCAGTTCTTC	CASSLVGPGYSYNEQFF
TRBJ1-2	.	.	TRBV12-3/TRBV12-4	TGTGCCAGCAGTACAGGGTATGGCTACACCTTC	CASSTGYGYTF
TRBJ2-5	.	TRBD2	TRBV6-1	TGTGCCAGCAGTGAATACCCTCTTGGCACTAGCGGGGACGAAGAGACCCAGTACTTC	CASSEYPLGTSGDEETQYF
TRBJ1-1	.	.	TRBV25-1	TGTGCCAGCAGTGAATCGGTGGGCGCCATTGAAGCTTTCTTT	CASSESVGAIEAFF
TRBJ2-2	.	.	TRBV11-3	TGTGCCAGCAGCTTAGACTCCTGGGGGCGGCTCGGGAACACCGGGGAGCTGTTTTTT	CASSLDSWGRLGNTGELFF
TRBJ2-7	.	.	TRBV7-2	TGTGCCAGCAGCGGCGCGGGTGTCTCCTACGAGCAGTACTTC	CASSGAGVSYEQYF
TRBJ1-1	.	TRBD1	TRBV2	TGTGCCAGCAAGGGACAGGGTTCTTTGACCGCTGAAGCTTTCTTT	CASKGQGSLTAEAFF
TRBJ2-7	.	.	TRBV24-1	TGTGCCACCAGTGATACGACAGGCAGCTCCTACGAGCAGTACTTC	CATSDTTGSSYEQYF
TRBJ1-1	.	TRBD1	TRBV4-1	TGCGCCAGCAGCCAAGTCCGGGACAGGGTTGCCACTGAAGCTTTCTTT	CASSQVRDRVATEAFF
TRBJ2-2	.	TRBD1	TRBV6-2/TRBV6-3	TGTGCCAGCAGTTACGTATTGGGACAGGCGAACACCGGGGAGCTGTTTTTT	CASSYVLGQANTGELFF
TRBJ2-1	.	TRBD2	TRBV14	TGTGCCAGCAGCCAAGATAGTAGAGCAGCGGGAGCTGACAATGAGCAGTTCTTC	CASSQDSRAAGADNEQFF
TRBJ2-5	.	.	TRBV29-1	TGCAGCGTTGGGGGCGGAGGGGTAGGGGAGACCCAGTACTTC	CSVGGGGVGETQYF
TRBJ2-3	once	TRBD2	TRBV7-2	TGTGCCAGCAGCGCGACTAGCGGGCCCGGAACAGATACGCAGTATTTT	CASSATSGPGTDTQYF
TRBJ2-5	.	.	TRBV6-5	TGTGCCAGCAGTTACTCCTACAGCCAAGAGACCCAGTACTTC	CASSYSYSQETQYF
TRBJ2-1	.	.	TRBV5-6	TGTGCCAGCAGCTTGGCGGGAGCGGTGGTCAATGAGCAGTTCTTC	CASSLAGAVVNEQFF
TRBJ1-2	.	TRBD1	TRBV5-1	TGCGCCAGCAGCCCCGCCAGAGGGGGCGGCGATGGCTACACCTTC	CASSPARGGGDGYTF
TRBJ2-7	.	TRBD1	TRBV4-1	TGCGCCAGCAGCCCAACCGGGACAGGGGGCTACGAGCAGTACTTC	CASSPTGTGGYEQYF
TRBJ1-1	once	.	TRBV11-2	TGTGCCAGCAGCCCAACGGGGAACACTGAAGCTTTCTTT	CASSPTGNTEAFF
TRBJ1-1	.	.	TRBV3-1/TRBV3-2	TGTGCCAGCACCCCTCTCAGGGGACCATCGAACACTGAAGCTTTCTTT	CASTPLRGPSNTEAFF
TRBJ2-7	.	.	TRBV5-6	TGTGCCAGCAGCTTGGTACAGTCCTACGAGCAGTACTTC	CASSLVQSYEQYF
TRBJ1-1	.	TRBD1	TRBV11-3	TGTGCCAGCAGCTATACTCTATTCAGGGGGCGAGGTGAAGCTTTCTTT	CASSYTLFRGRGEAFF
TRBJ1-2	.	.	TRBV27	TGTGCCAGCAGTTTATTCGAGGGCAGCTATGGCTACACCTTC	CASSLFEGSYGYTF
TRBJ2-5	.	TRBD1	TRBV7-8	TGTGCCAGCAGCTTAGGAACCTTGACAGGGCAAGAGACCCAGTACTTC	CASSLGTLTGQETQYF
TRBJ1-1	.	TRBD1	TRBV7-9	TGTGCCAGCACGTCCCGGGACAGGGTTCGGTGGACTGAAGCTTTCTTT	CASTSRDRVRWTEAFF
TRBJ2-5	many	.	TRBV14	TGTGCCAGCAGCCAAGAAGTCGGCGACTACCAAGAGACCCAGTACTTC	CASSQEVGDYQETQYF